This TCR beta chain is drawn from a study of T cells after yellow fever vaccination. Study summary: Each low-cell-number fraction was prepared by means of SMART-Seq v4 Ultra Low Input.

Study-wide points: Any FACS-sorted repertoire could hold abundant clonotypes that contaminate it from the bulk population.

The CDR3 runs to 14 residues. Germline V gene data show CDR1 as SQVTM and CDR2 as ANQGSEA. Trimming took off 4 bases at V and 0 bases at J, with 11 bases between the two ends. TCRdb re-derived calls from the 5' RACE reads in MiXCR, one entry per CDR3 protein. Of about 32,000 distinct CDR3 sequences in the sample, less than 8% were seen once. This clonotype was detected many times. The rearrangement links TRBV29-1 to TRBJ2-3; D is possibly TRBD1 (6 bases). The material sequenced was PBMCs, either bulk or a sorted T-cell subset (CD4+, CD8+, memory, or dextramer-sorted; not recorded which), taken on the day of the first yellow fever vaccination. The receptor's source is a young man who received the YFV17D yellow fever vaccine. The CDR3: CSVVAGESTDTQYF. CDR3 bases: TGCAGCGTTGTGGCAGGGGAAAGCACAGATACGCAGTATTTT.